In its sample, the clone carrying this TCR beta chain was seen many times. Antigen: not known. The data stem from a study of response to subunit inactivated influenza vaccine. Points from the study as a whole: It was the authors' suggestion that each seasonal influenza vaccination recruits few new T cells.

TCRdb analysed the RT-PCR reads with MiXCR anew, one entry per CDR3 protein. The sample lists more than 700,000 distinct CDR3 sequences, about 20% occurring once. The CDR3 is made up of 18 amino acids. Losses at the gene ends were 0 bases for V and 0 bases for J; bases not matched to a gene: 9. Germline loops: CDR1 SGHRS, CDR2 YFSETQ. The sequencing here drew on PBMCs from blood, taken 5 days after vaccination. This sequence joins TRBV5-1 and TRBJ2-1, with TRBD2 matching 7 bases. The receptor was isolated from a man between 50 and 59 years old who received an inactivated influenza vaccine. DNA of the CDR3: TGCGCCAGCAGCTTGGTTCCGGGACTATCGAGCTCCTACAATGAGCAGTTCTTC. As protein: CASSLVPGLSSSYNEQFF.